The 21 T cell receptor beta chains listed next were all sequenced from one sample in a study of T cells in Graves' hyperthyroidism and ophthalmopathy. The source material, RNA transcripts, was used to amplify TCR beta CDR3 regions. Primed by the HTBI set, a first-round RT-PCR was run on the TCR CDR3. TCRdb reprocessed the multiplex PCR reads via MiXCR and lists one record per CDR3 protein. Of more than 500,000 distinct CDR3 sequences listed, just over 45% are singletons. The sequenced sample consisted of peripheral blood or thyroid tissue (not recorded which). All receptors come from an adult woman with Graves' disease, either hyperthyroidism or ophthalmopathy (not recorded which).

Concerning this clonotype: This clone may be a read error of a much larger clone one base away. This chain links TRBV14 with TRBJ1-6, with unresolved D. Germline CDR1 SGHDN, CDR2 FVKESK. This CDR3 is built from 15 residues. CDR3 coding DNA: TGTGCCCGCAGCCAATCCAGGACCTTTAATTCACCCCTCCACTTT. Its protein product is CARSQSRTFNSPLHF. Based on the CDR3 plus reference TRBV14 and TRBJ1-6, the full variable domain is EAGVTQFPSHSVIEKGQTVTLRCDPISGHDNLYWYRRVMGKEIKFLLHFVKESKQDESGMPNNRFLAERTGGTYSTLKVQPAELEDSGVYFCARSQSRTFNSPLHFGNGTRLTVT.

The chain links TRBV10-3 to TRBJ2-5, with D possibly matching TRBD2 (5 bases). This CDR3 is 13 amino acids long. V lost 5 bases and J 4 bases, leaving 11 bases between the germline ends. Per the germline V gene, CDR1 is ENHRY and CDR2 is SYGVKD. The chain's CDR3 is CAISSVAGETQYF. DNA of the CDR3: TGTGCCATCAGTTCGGTCGCGGGAGAGACCCAGTACTTC.

The chain links TRBV2 to TRBJ2-2; TRBD1 matches at 8 bases. V lost 0 bases and J lost 1; bases outside the gene matches: 1. The CDR3 runs to 16 residues. The V gene's germline CDR1 is SNHLY and CDR2 FYNNEI. The CDR3 DNA is TGTGCCAGCAGTGAAGCAGGGACAGGGAACACCGGGGAGCTGTTTTTT. Residues: CASSEAGTGNTGELFF.

On this clonotype: The junction departs from the called germline gene at one end, perhaps through a read error. The rearrangement uses TRBV5-1 and TRBJ1-1, with 7 positions matching TRBD1. This CDR3 is 13 amino acids long. The V gene's germline CDR1 is SGHRS and CDR2 YFSETQ. CDR3 sequence: CASSFGTVSGAFF. In DNA, the CDR3 is TGTGCCAGCAGCTTTGGGACAGTAAGTGGAGCTTTCTTT.

The rearrangement uses TRBV2 and TRBJ1-1; 9 nucleotides line up with TRBD1. J lost 8 bases, V lost 5 bases, and 9 bases had no gene match. Germline V CDR1 and CDR2: SNHLY, FYNNEI. The CDR3 runs 14 residues. As DNA, the CDR3 is TGTGCCAGCAGTCAAACAGGGGGCGGACCCGAAGCTTTCTTT. Its translation: CASSQTGGGPEAFF. Looking up the rest from reference TRBV2 and TRBJ1-1 gives the full variable domain: EPEVTQTPSHQVTQMGQEVILRCVPISNHLYFYWYRQILGQKVEFLVSFYNNEISEKSEIFDDQFSVERPDGSNFTLKIRSTKLEDSAMYFCASSQTGGGPEAFFGQGTRLTVV.

This rearrangement joins TRBV4-1 to TRBJ2-7; 7 bases align to TRBD2. From germline, CDR1 is MGHRA and CDR2 YSYEKL. Losses at the gene ends were 0 bases for V and 2 bases for J; bases not matched to a gene: 7. This CDR3 is built from 16 residues. The CDR3 region has the DNA TGCGCCAGCAGCCAAGACTCGGCTAGCGGCGCCTACGAGCAGTACTTC. It translates to CASSQDSASGAYEQYF.

The gene calls are TRBV10-3 and TRBJ1-4; no reliable D call. This CDR3 is built from 12 residues. The V gene lost 10 bases and the J gene lost 4 bases, with 10 bases spanning the gap. Germline lookup yields CDR1 ENHRY and CDR2 SYGVKD. CDR3 region: CATSGHNEKLFF. CDR3 nucleotide sequence: TGTGCCACCTCGGGCCATAATGAAAAACTGTTTTTT.

This clonotype came up a few times. The chain couples TRBV29-1 to TRBJ2-5; 8 bases line up with TRBD2. The V gene's germline CDR1 is SQVTM and CDR2 ANQGSEA. V shed 5 bases and J 5 bases; nucleotides not matched to a gene: 10. This CDR3 is 14 amino acids long. CDR3 in amino acids: CSVPQAGGRETQYF. For the CDR3, the DNA is TGCAGCGTTCCCCAGGCGGGGGGCCGGGAGACCCAGTACTTC.

This clonotype was found many times. The CDR3, as DNA: TGTGCCACCAGTGATCCGACAGGGGGCAGTTCGGTAGGCGAGCAGTACTTC. It yields the protein CATSDPTGGSSVGEQYF. This chain connects TRBV24-1 to TRBJ2-7; 10 nucleotides agree with TRBD1. The CDR3 spans 17 residues. CDR1 and CDR2 (germline): KGHDR, SFDVKD. The V segment lost 3 bases and the J segment 6 bases; nucleotides outside the gene matches: 13.

This clonotype is labeled as medium-sized. This sequence joins TRBV25-1 and TRBJ1-6, with a possible D match to TRBD1 (5 bases). CDR3 size: 14 residues. Trimming pared 3 bases from V and 4 bases from J, leaving 7 bases between. In germline, CDR1 is MGHDK, CDR2 SYGVNS. This chain's CDR3 is CASSEGGYNSPLHF. The CDR3 DNA is TGTGCCAGCAGTGAGGGGGGGTATAATTCACCCCTCCACTTT. The variable domain in full, with the rest retrieved from reference TRBV25-1 and TRBJ1-6, is EADIYQTPRYLVIGTGKKITLECSQTMGHDKMYWYQQDPGMELHLIHYSYGVNSTEKGDLSSESTVSRIRTEHFPLTLESARPSHTSQYLCASSEGGYNSPLHFGNGTRLTVT.

The V and J genes are TRBV27 and TRBJ1-5, with 7 bases aligning to TRBD1. V lost 6 bases and J lost 7; bases outside the gene matches: 9. Germline assignment: CDR1 MNHEY and CDR2 SMNVEV (reference sequence). This CDR3 region has 14 residues. The CDR3 nucleotides are TGTGCCAGCAGCCTTATAGGGGGCGGGCAGCCCCAGCATTTT. This translates into CASSLIGGGQPQHF.

This clonotype was found many times. The rearrangement links TRBV29-1 to TRBJ1-4; maybe TRBD1 (6 bases). Trimming removed 6 bases from V and 3 bases from J, with 17 bases in between. CDR3 length: 15 residues. The germline V gene encodes CDR1 SQVTM and CDR2 ANQGSEA. The CDR3 here is CSVTGHLNANEKLFF. CDR3 in DNA: TGCAGCGTAACGGGACATCTAAACGCTAATGAAAAACTGTTTTTT. Combining the CDR3 with reference TRBV29-1 and TRBJ1-4 gives the whole variable domain SAVISQKPSRDICQRGTSLTIQCQVDSQVTMMFWYRQQPGQSLTLIATANQGSEATYESGFVIDKFPISRPNLTFSTLTVSNMSPEDSSIYLCSVTGHLNANEKLFFGSGTQLSVL.

The chain combines TRBV7-8 with TRBJ2-5, with 11 bases that match TRBD2. This CDR3 is 12 amino acids long. After removal of 7 bases from V and 7 bases from J, the junction contained 2 bases not matched to a gene. Germline CDR1 reads SGHVS; CDR2 reads FQNEAQ. CDR3 amino acids: CASIGTSGTQYF. For the CDR3, the DNA is TGTGCCAGCATCGGGACTAGCGGGACCCAGTACTTC.

The CDR3 DNA is TGTGCCACCAGCAGAGATCCCGGGGAGACCCAGTACTTC. Amino acid sequence: CATSRDPGETQYF. The chain uses TRBV15 and TRBJ2-5; D unresolved. Germline loops: CDR1 LNHNV, CDR2 YYDKDF (reference sequence). V shed 0 bases and J shed 5 bases, with 7 bases lying between them. The CDR3 contains 13 residues. Variable domain in full (rest from reference TRBV15 and TRBJ2-5): DAMVIQNPRYQVTQFGKPVTLSCSQTLNHNVMYWYQQKSSQAPKLLFHYYDKDFNNEADTPDNFQSRRPNTSFCFLDIRSPGLGDTAMYLCATSRDPGETQYFGPGTRLLVL.

This clonotype was seen many times. This rearrangement joins TRBV19 to TRBJ1-2; 8 nucleotides line up with TRBD1. The V and J ends lost 5 bases and 5 bases, in that order; junction bases with no gene match: 4. This CDR3 has 13 residues. The germline gives CDR1 LNHDA, CDR2 SQIVND (reference sequence). CDR3 nucleotides: TGTGCCAGTAGTGGACAGGGATTGTATGGCTACACCTTC. Translated, it gives CASSGQGLYGYTF.

V gene TRBV19 combines with J gene TRBJ2-5; TRBD2 matches at 10 bases. The CDR3 has 15 residues. With 4 bases clipped from V and 3 bases from J, the junction kept 5 bases outside the gene matches. Looked up from germline, CDR1 is LNHDA and CDR2 is SQIVND (reference sequence). Written as DNA, the CDR3 is TGTGCCAGTAGTAGGAGCGGGAGGGAGGAAGAGACCCAGTACTTC. This sequence encodes CASSRSGREEETQYF.

This chain uses TRBV6-6 with TRBJ1-1; D remains unclear. Trimming removed 6 bases from V and 2 bases from J, with 13 bases in between. Germline assignment: CDR1 MNHNY and CDR2 SVGAGI (reference sequence). This CDR3 spans 14 amino acids. The chain's CDR3 is CASSTLVFNTEAFF. The CDR3 DNA is TGTGCCAGCAGCACCCTGGTCTTTAACACTGAAGCTTTCTTT.

In this sample, this clonotype turned up many times. The rearrangement links TRBV19 to TRBJ1-1; D not resolved. The ends were cut back, 3 bases at V and 0 bases at J, with 5 bases in the middle. CDR1 LNHDA and CDR2 SQIVND come from the germline V gene (reference sequence). The CDR3 has 13 residues. The CDR3 nucleotides are TGTGCCAGTAGTATTAACTTGAACACTGAAGCTTTCTTT. Translating it yields CASSINLNTEAFF.

This clonotype was detected only a few times. V and J are TRBV6-1 and TRBJ1-5; tentatively, D is TRBD1 (5 bases). The CDR3 is 13 residues long. CDR1 and CDR2 from the germline V gene are MNHNS and SASEGT. V lost 5 bases and J lost 6, with 11 bases in between. The CDR3 here is CASSSGTSQPQHF. The CDR3 nucleotides are TGTGCCAGCAGTTCCGGGACCTCTCAGCCCCAGCATTTT.

This clonotype has at least ten counts. The rearrangement joins TRBV27 to TRBJ1-1; no definite D call. CDR1 and CDR2 (germline): MNHEY, SMNVEV (reference sequence). This CDR3 comprises 14 residues. Trimming shortened V by 4 bases and J by 0 bases, and 9 bases separated the two germline ends. CDR3 nucleotide sequence: TGTGCCAGCAGTTACCTCGGGCTGAACACTGAAGCTTTCTTT. Translated, it gives CASSYLGLNTEAFF.

This clonotype was detected ten times or more. J is TRBJ1-2 and V is TRBV19; 7 bases line up with TRBD1. Germline V gene sequence: CDR1 LNHDA, CDR2 SQIVND (reference sequence). The J segment lost 7 bases and the V segment lost 10 bases, leaving 9 bases of the junction unmatched. CDR3 length: 12 residues. CDR3 region: CATSGGLSGYTF. In nucleotides, the CDR3 is TGTGCCACTTCAGGGGGGCTGTCTGGCTACACCTTC.